The sequence of this T cell receptor (beta chain) was determined in a study of Tregs in tolerant kidney transplant recipients. The V and J ends lost 1 base and 6 bases respectively, with 10 bases between them. Per germline, CDR1 SGHTA and CDR2 FQGNSA. This CDR3 is built from 14 residues. General study results and limits: This study did not directly address biological reproducibility.

Here immunoSEQ multiplex PCR was the method, and the copy in TCRdb shows in-frame clones only, minus some. Of under 90,000 clones in the sample, roughly nine tenths were seen once. Recipients received nonmyeloablative bone marrow transplants from related graft donors, with transient mixed chimerism. Remarks on this clone: The antigen is not known.

The starting material was CD4+ T cells from blood (PBMCs), obtained 24 months after the transplant. The sequence was obtained from a human patient who received a combined kidney and bone marrow transplant. Among the T cells, some may be from the graft donor. The chain couples TRBV7-2 to TRBJ2-1, with unresolved D. The CDR3 DNA is TGTGCCAGCAGCTTAGGGTTAAGCACCAATGAGCAGTTCTTC. Translated: CASSLGLSTNEQFF.